The clone carrying this TCR beta chain was counted at least ten times. The CDR3 length is 14 residues. Deletions cut 0 bases from V and 7 bases from J, with 8 bases between. The germline V gene has CDR1 SGHRS and CDR2 YFSETQ. These data originate in a study of T cells after yellow fever vaccination. Overall study context: Fractions with few cells were prepared using SMART-Seq v4 Ultra Low Input.

It was through 5'RACE template switching that TCR cDNA was made, with a universal primer site and UMIs added. TCRdb fed the 5' RACE reads into MiXCR, producing one record per CDR3 protein. The sample lists roughly 310,000 distinct CDR3 sequences, 8.7% occurring once. V usage is TRBV5-1 and J usage is TRBJ1-6, with unresolved D. The sample here was PBMCs, taken on the day of the first yellow fever vaccination. This clonotype was obtained from a man between 18 and 29 years old who received the YFV17D yellow fever vaccine. CDR3 residues: CASSLAGGNSPLHF. The DNA for the CDR3 is TGCGCCAGCAGCTTGGCCGGAGGGAATTCACCCCTCCACTTT. Looking up the rest from reference TRBV5-1 and TRBJ1-6 gives the full variable domain: KAGVTQTPRYLIKTRGQQVTLSCSPISGHRSVSWYQQTPGQGLQFLFEYFSETQRNKGNFPGRFSGRQFSNSRSEMNVSTLELGDSALYLCASSLAGGNSPLHFGNGTRLTVT.